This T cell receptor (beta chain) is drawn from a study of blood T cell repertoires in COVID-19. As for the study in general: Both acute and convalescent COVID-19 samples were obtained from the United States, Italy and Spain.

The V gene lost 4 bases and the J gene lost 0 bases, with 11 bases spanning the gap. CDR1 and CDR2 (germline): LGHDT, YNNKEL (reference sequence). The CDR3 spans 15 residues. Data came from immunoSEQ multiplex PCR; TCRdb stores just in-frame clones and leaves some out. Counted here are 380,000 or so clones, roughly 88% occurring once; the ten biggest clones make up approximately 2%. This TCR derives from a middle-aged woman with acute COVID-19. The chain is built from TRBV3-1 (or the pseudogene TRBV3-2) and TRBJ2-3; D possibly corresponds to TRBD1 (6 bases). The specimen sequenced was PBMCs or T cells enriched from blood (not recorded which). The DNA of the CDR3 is TGTGCCAGCAGCCGGGACACCTATAGCACAGATACGCAGTATTTT. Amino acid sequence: CASSRDTYSTDTQYF.